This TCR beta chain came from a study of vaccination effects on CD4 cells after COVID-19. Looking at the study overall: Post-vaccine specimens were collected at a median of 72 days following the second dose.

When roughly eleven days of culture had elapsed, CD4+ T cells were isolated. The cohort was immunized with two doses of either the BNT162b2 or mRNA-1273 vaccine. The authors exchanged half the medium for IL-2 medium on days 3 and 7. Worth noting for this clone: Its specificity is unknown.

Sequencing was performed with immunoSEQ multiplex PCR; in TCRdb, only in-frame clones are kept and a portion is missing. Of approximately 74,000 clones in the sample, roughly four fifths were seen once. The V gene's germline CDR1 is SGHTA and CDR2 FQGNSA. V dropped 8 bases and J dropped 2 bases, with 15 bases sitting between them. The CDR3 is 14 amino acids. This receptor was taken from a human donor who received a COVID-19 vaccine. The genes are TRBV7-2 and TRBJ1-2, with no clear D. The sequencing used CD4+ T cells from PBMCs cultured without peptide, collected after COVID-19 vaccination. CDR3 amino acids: CASRLKGLNYGYTF. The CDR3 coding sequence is TGTGCCAGCCGATTGAAGGGTCTCAACTATGGCTACACCTTC.